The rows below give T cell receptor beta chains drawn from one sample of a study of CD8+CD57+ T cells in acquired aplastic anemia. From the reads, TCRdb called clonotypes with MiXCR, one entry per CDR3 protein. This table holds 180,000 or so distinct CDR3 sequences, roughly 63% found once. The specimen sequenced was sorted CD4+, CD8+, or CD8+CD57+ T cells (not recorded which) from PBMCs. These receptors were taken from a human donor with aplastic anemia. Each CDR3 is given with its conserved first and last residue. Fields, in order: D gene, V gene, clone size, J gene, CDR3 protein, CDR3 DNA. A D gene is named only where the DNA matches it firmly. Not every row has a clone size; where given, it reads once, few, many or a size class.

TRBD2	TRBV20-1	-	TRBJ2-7	CSARRGGEQYF	TGCAGTGCTAGACGGGGGGGGGAGCAGTACTTC
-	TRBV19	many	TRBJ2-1	CATQRRGKDEQFF	TGTGCCACCCAACGCAGAGGTAAGGATGAGCAGTTCTTC
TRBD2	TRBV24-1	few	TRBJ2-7	CATSDREGDYEQYF	TGTGCCACCAGTGATCGGGAGGGGGACTACGAGCAGTACTTC
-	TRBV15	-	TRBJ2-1	CASSQGGGIRDEQFF	TGTGCCAGCAGCCAGGGTGGTGGGATAAGGGATGAGCAGTTCTTC
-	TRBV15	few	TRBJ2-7	CATSRALRHEQYF	TGTGCCACCAGCAGAGCACTGCGGCACGAGCAGTACTTC
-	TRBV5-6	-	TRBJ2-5	CASSSSPSQETQYF	TGTGCCAGCAGCTCCAGTCCCTCTCAAGAGACCCAGTACTTC
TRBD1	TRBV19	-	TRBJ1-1	CASSITGAGTGAFF	TGTGCCAGTAGTATCACAGGGGCAGGCACTGGAGCTTTCTTT
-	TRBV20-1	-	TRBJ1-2	CSARAPGGTGGYTF	TGCAGTGCTAGAGCCCCAGGAGGGACGGGTGGCTACACCTTC
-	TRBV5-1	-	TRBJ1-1	CASRPEPRDSEAFF	TGCGCCAGCAGACCGGAGCCCAGGGACTCTGAAGCTTTCTTT
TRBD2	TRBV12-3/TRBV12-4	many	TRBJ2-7	CASSPGLARYEQYF	TGTGCCAGCAGCCCGGGACTAGCACGCTACGAGCAGTACTTC
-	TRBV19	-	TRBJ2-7	CASSIDGGEQYF	TGTGCCAGTAGTATAGACGGGGGCGAGCAGTACTTC
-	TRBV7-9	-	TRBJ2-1	CASNPTGLEQFF	TGTGCCAGCAACCCGACGGGCCTGGAGCAGTTCTTC
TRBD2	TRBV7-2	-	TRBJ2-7	CASSWPGLAGGLNEQYF	TGTGCCAGCAGCTGGCCGGGACTAGCGGGGGGGCTCAACGAGCAGTACTTC
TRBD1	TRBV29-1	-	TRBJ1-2	CSVEKGAYGYTF	TGCAGCGTTGAAAAGGGGGCCTATGGCTACACCTTC
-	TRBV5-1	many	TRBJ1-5	CASSLDFGSNQPQHF	TGCGCCAGCAGCTTGGATTTCGGGAGCAATCAGCCCCAGCATTTT
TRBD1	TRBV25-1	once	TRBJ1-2	CASSYGQGAGYTF	TGTGCCAGCAGTTACGGACAGGGGGCTGGCTACACCTTC
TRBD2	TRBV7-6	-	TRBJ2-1	CASSLAGGPANEQFF	TGTGCCAGCAGCTTAGCGGGAGGGCCGGCCAATGAGCAGTTCTTC
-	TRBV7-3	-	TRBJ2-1	CASSEGGGNEQFF	TGTGCCAGCAGCGAGGGAGGCGGGAATGAGCAGTTCTTC
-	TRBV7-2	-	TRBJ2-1	CASRNYLMGNEQFF	TGTGCCAGCAGAAACTACCTTATGGGGAATGAGCAGTTCTTC
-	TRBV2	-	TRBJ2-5	CASSRVSVETQYF	TGTGCCAGCAGCAGGGTTAGCGTGGAGACCCAGTACTTC
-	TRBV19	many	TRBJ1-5	CASSIGWGGNQPQHF	TGTGCCAGTAGTATTGGTTGGGGGGGCAATCAGCCCCAGCATTTT
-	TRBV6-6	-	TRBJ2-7	CASSWASGPGAYEQYF	TGTGCCAGCAGTTGGGCTAGCGGTCCAGGGGCCTACGAGCAGTACTTC
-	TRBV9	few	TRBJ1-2	CASSVDSWTVYGYTF	TGTGCCAGCAGCGTAGATTCTTGGACGGTCTATGGCTACACCTTC
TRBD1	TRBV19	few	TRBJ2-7	CASSIGTGSYEQYF	TGTGCCAGTAGTATCGGGACAGGCTCCTACGAGCAGTACTTC
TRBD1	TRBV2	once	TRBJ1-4	CASNNRGRNEKLFF	TGTGCCAGCAACAACAGGGGCCGTAATGAAAAACTGTTTTTT
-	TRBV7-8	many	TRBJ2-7	CASSLVLASYEQYF	TGTGCCAGCAGCTTAGTACTGGCGAGCTACGAGCAGTACTTC
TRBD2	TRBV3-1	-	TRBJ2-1	CACSQDPGTSGGHDSDEQFF	TGTGCCTGCAGCCAAGATCCGGGGACTAGCGGGGGGCACGACTCCGATGAGCAGTTCTTC
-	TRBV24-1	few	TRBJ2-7	CATSDSYEQYF	TGTGCCACCAGTGACTCCTACGAGCAGTACTTC